The 21 T cell receptor beta chains below come from one sample, sequenced in a study of T cells in Graves' hyperthyroidism and ophthalmopathy. Amplification of TCR beta CDR3 regions used RNA as the template. Initially, a first-round RT-PCR of the TCR CDR3 employed the HTBI primer set. TCRdb itself ran the multiplex PCR reads through MiXCR, one entry per CDR3 protein. This sample has 450,000 to 650,000 distinct CDR3 sequences, with more than 20% found just once. Sequenced material: blood. The receptors originated from a man younger than 35 with Graves' hyperthyroidism.

This clonotype came up many times. The chain carries TRBV27 and TRBJ2-7, with a possible D match to TRBD2 (6 bases). Germline CDR1 and CDR2: MNHEY and SMNVEV (reference sequence). This CDR3 has 16 amino acids. Trimming removed 5 bases from V and 2 bases from J, with 19 bases in between. The CDR3 reads CASSPATRWGTYEQYF. The CDR3 DNA reads as TGTGCCAGCAGTCCAGCGACTAGATGGGGGACCTACGAGCAGTACTTC.

This clonotype was observed at least ten times. The rearrangement joins TRBV28 to TRBJ1-1; D is ambiguous. The ends were cut back, 4 bases at V and 1 base at J, with 4 bases in the middle. Looked up from germline, CDR1 is MDHEN and CDR2 is SYDVKM. CDR3 length equals 12 residues. CDR3 DNA sequence: TGTGCCAGCAGTTCCCCGAACACTGAAGCTTTCTTT. It specifies CASSSPNTEAFF.

The chain couples TRBV11-3 to TRBJ2-7; 7 bases align to TRBD1. The V gene end was trimmed by 5 bases and the J gene end by 3 bases; junction bases not matched to a gene: 7. The length of the CDR3 is 14 residues. Germline CDR1 and CDR2: SGHNT and YENEEA. The CDR3 region has the DNA TGTGCCAGCAGCGTACGGACAGGAGGCTACGAGCAGTACTTC. Residues: CASSVRTGGYEQYF. Combining the CDR3 with reference TRBV11-3 and TRBJ2-7 gives the whole variable domain EAGVVQSPRYKIIEKKQPVAFWCNPISGHNTLYWYLQNLGQGPELLIRYENEEAVDDSQLPKDRFSAERLKGVDSTLKIQPAELGDSAVYLCASSVRTGGYEQYFGPGTRLTVT.

Note on this clonotype: This may be a read error: a much more frequent sequence differs by one nucleotide. This chain connects TRBV19 to TRBJ2-7; 9 nucleotides line up with TRBD1. The germline gives CDR1 LNHDA, CDR2 SQIVND (reference sequence). This CDR3 has 13 residues. The CDR3 bases are TGTTCCAGTAGTATGGACAGGGGAAACGAGCAGTACTTC. Translated: CSSSMDRGNEQYF. Together with reference TRBV19 and TRBJ2-7, the CDR3 gives the full variable domain: DGGITQSPKYLFRKEGQNVTLSCEQNLNHDAMYWYRQDPGQGLRLIYYSQIVNDFQKGDIAEGYSVSREKKESFPLTVTSAQKNPTAFYLCSSSMDRGNEQYFGPGTRLTVT.

The chain employs TRBV10-3 and TRBJ2-5; D perhaps matches TRBD2 (5 bases). The germline V gene encodes CDR1 ENHRY and CDR2 SYGVKD. The CDR3 loop spans 17 amino acids. V lost 0 bases and J lost 1, with 15 bases in between. The CDR3: CAISESRRTVIQETQYF. Here the CDR3 DNA reads TGTGCCATCAGTGAGTCTCGGAGGACGGTTATCCAAGAGACCCAGTACTTC.

In its sample, this clonotype was seen many times. The chain employs TRBV11-3 and TRBJ1-2, with 11 nucleotides matching TRBD1. Trimming at V came to 6 bases and at J to 7 bases, leaving 7 bases not matched to a gene. The germline CDR1 and CDR2 sequences are SGHNT and YENEEA. The CDR3 is 14 residues long. The CDR3 is CASSRGQGASGYTF. The CDR3 bases are TGTGCCAGCAGTCGAGGACAGGGGGCCAGTGGCTACACCTTC.

The sample holds many counts of this clonotype. The chain carries TRBV20-1 and TRBJ2-7, with D maybe TRBD2 (6 bases). The CDR3 has 13 amino acids. Trimming left V 5 bases short and J 7 bases short, with 18 bases between. CDR1 and CDR2 from the germline V gene are DFQATT and SNEGSKA (reference sequence). The CDR3 coding sequence is TGCAGTGCTCGCCCACCGGGGGTTTGGGAGCAGTACTTC. Its translation is CSARPPGVWEQYF.

In this sample, this clonotype turned up many times. The chain recombines TRBV20-1 with TRBJ1-1, with a tentative D call TRBD1 (6 bases). The ends were cut back, 6 bases at V and 0 bases at J, with 11 bases in the middle. This CDR3 has 13 amino acids. Germline values: CDR1 DFQATT, CDR2 SNEGSKA (reference sequence). CDR3 DNA sequence: TGCAGTGCCCGGACAGATTTGAACACTGAAGCTTTCTTT. This sequence encodes CSARTDLNTEAFF.

This clonotype was counted a few times. The chain uses TRBV12-3 or TRBV12-4 and TRBJ2-7, with TRBD1 matching over 9 bases. The trim removed 5 bases at V and 1 base at J, leaving 6 bases unmatched. The CDR3 totals 15 residues. The CDR3 bases are TGTGCCAGCAGTCCTAGGGACAGGGCTTCCTACGAGCAGTACTTC. Protein product: CASSPRDRASYEQYF.

This clonotype was recorded a few times. This rearrangement joins TRBV7-8 to TRBJ2-5, with TRBD1 as a possible D gene (5 bases). V lost 1 base and J 5 bases, leaving 14 bases between the germline ends. The CDR3 loop spans 15 amino acids. Germline assignment: CDR1 SGHVS and CDR2 FQNEAQ. The CDR3 here is CASSLVVRAKETQYF. The CDR3 DNA is TGTGCCAGCAGCTTAGTGGTCAGGGCAAAGGAGACCCAGTACTTC.

The DNA for the CDR3 is TGTGCCACCAGTGATTCCCGTGGACTAGACTACGAGCAGTACTTC. This translates into CATSDSRGLDYEQYF. V usage is TRBV24-1 and J usage is TRBJ2-7, with 7 bases fitting TRBD2. From germline, CDR1 is KGHDR and CDR2 SFDVKD. The CDR3 runs 15 residues. V trimming: 2 bases; J trimming: 3 bases; junction bases outside the gene matches: 6.

On this clonotype itself: One base away lies a much larger clone, so this may be a sequencing read error. J is TRBJ1-2 and V is TRBV28; no firm D call. CDR1 is MDHEN, CDR2 SYDVKM, per germline. The CDR3 spans 12 residues. In DNA form, the CDR3 reads TGTGTCAGCAGTTCCCGCCGGTTTGGCTACAGCTTC. Translation gives CVSSSRRFGYSF.

The rearrangement joins TRBV12-3 or TRBV12-4 to TRBJ1-1, with D possibly being TRBD1 (5 bases). The V end lost 6 bases, the J end lost 8 bases, and 10 bases lay between the germline ends. The CDR3 is made up of 11 amino acids. CDR3 sequence (DNA): TGTGCCAGCAGACTAGACAGAGAAGCTTTCTTT. Translated: CASRLDREAFF.

The V and J genes are TRBV6-1 and TRBJ1-5, with D perhaps matching TRBD1 (6 bases). V was pared by 10 bases and J by 2 bases, with 15 bases between. The CDR3 totals 14 residues. In germline, CDR1 is MNHNS, CDR2 SASEGT. CDR3 DNA: TGTGCCACCAGACAGGTTGGGGGCAATCAGCCCCAGCATTTT. It is translated as CATRQVGGNQPQHF.

This clonotype was detected ten times or more. The chain joins TRBV29-1 to TRBJ2-7, with 8 bases aligning to TRBD1. The CDR3 is made up of 13 amino acids. Germline trimming cut 4 bases from V and 2 bases from J; bases unmatched to any gene: 4. CDR1 SQVTM and CDR2 ANQGSEA come from the germline V gene. CDR3 amino acids: CSVGTGGTYEQYF. Written as DNA, the CDR3 is TGCAGCGTTGGTACAGGGGGGACCTACGAGCAGTACTTC.

This clonotype was detected many times. The rearrangement links TRBV12-3 or TRBV12-4 to TRBJ1-3; D unresolved. CDR3 length: 14 amino acids. V was pared by 6 bases and J by 8 bases, with 17 bases between. This CDR3 is CASSQTPARDTIYF. Written as DNA, the CDR3 is TGTGCCAGCAGCCAAACCCCAGCTCGAGACACCATATATTTT.

This clonotype was seen repeatedly, ten times or more. The V call is TRBV12-3 or TRBV12-4, the J call TRBJ1-2, with TRBD1 as a possible D gene (5 bases). Trimming cost V 1 base and J 3 bases, with 12 bases left between them. The length of the CDR3 is 15 residues. CDR3 sequence: CASSLGDRNDYGYTF. The CDR3 bases are TGTGCCAGCAGTTTAGGGGACCGAAACGACTATGGCTACACCTTC.

The chain combines TRBV19 with TRBJ2-7; D may be TRBD2 (5 bases). V was trimmed by 5 bases and J by 2 bases, leaving 10 bases between them. CDR3 length: 13 residues. Germline V gene data show CDR1 as LNHDA and CDR2 as SQIVND (reference sequence). CDR3 in DNA: TGTGCCAGTAGTGGAGCGGAACCCTACGAGCAGTACTTC. Translation gives CASSGAEPYEQYF.

This clonotype has ten or more counts. The V gene is TRBV7-8, the J gene TRBJ2-7, with D uncertain. From germline, CDR1 is SGHVS and CDR2 FQNEAQ. This CDR3 comprises 13 residues. V was shortened by 3 bases and J by 6 bases, with 12 bases between the two germline ends. The CDR3 loop is CASSLTVSSEQYF. DNA of the CDR3: TGTGCCAGCAGCTTGACGGTTTCGAGCGAGCAGTACTTC. Full variable domain (outside the CDR3, taken from reference TRBV7-8 and TRBJ2-7): GAGVSQSPRYKVAKRGQDVALRCDPISGHVSLFWYQQALGQGPEFLTYFQNEAQLDKSGLPSDRFFAERPEGSVSTLKIQRTQQEDSAVYLCASSLTVSSEQYFGPGTRLTVT.

This clonotype came up many times. The chain links TRBV6-5 to TRBJ2-5; TRBD1 or TRBD2 may be the D gene (5 bases each). Germline CDR1 and CDR2: MNHEY and SVGAGI. CDR3 size: 16 residues. V was pared by 6 bases and J by 5 bases, with 22 bases between. The CDR3 DNA sequence: TGTGCCAGCAGAAATAACCCGGGACCCGGCTGGGAGACCCAGTACTTC. This encodes CASRNNPGPGWETQYF.

The chain has TRBV7-9 and TRBJ2-7; 7 bases fit TRBD2. CDR3 size: 15 residues. The trim removed 5 bases at V and 7 bases at J, leaving 14 bases unmatched. CDR1 is SEHNR and CDR2 is FQNEAQ in the germline V gene (reference sequence). CDR3 bases: TGTGCCAGCAGCCCTCCAGGTAGCGGGCGCGTGGAGCAGTACTTC. Encoded protein: CASSPPGSGRVEQYF. Supplemented by reference TRBV7-9 and TRBJ2-7, the full variable domain reads DTGVSQNPRHKITKRGQNVTFRCDPISEHNRLYWYRQTLGQGPEFLTYFQNEAQLEKSRLLSDRFSAERPKGSFSTLEIQRTEQGDSAMYLCASSPPGSGRVEQYFGPGTRLTVT.